Listed below are T cell receptor beta chains from one sample, sequenced in a study of shared clonotypes between healthy human individuals. Libraries were prepared by immunoSEQ multiplex PCR; TCRdb keeps only in-frame clonotypes and omits some of them. This table holds some 2,000,000 clones, approximately 95% found once. Sequencing was done on a sample of naive CD4+ T cells sorted from blood. All receptors come from a man aged 18 to 29 in good health. The CDR3 runs from the conserved cysteine through the conserved F or W. The D gene is left open where the match is weak. Not every row has a clone size; where given, it reads once, few, many or a size class.

>NA|few|TRBV27|TRBJ1-6
TGTGCCAGCGGAACAGGGCATTCACCCCTCCACTTT
CASGTGHSPLHF
>NA|NA|TRBV2|TRBJ2-2
TGTGCCAGCAGCGCTAGGATTGGAGGGGAGCTGTTTTTT
CASSARIGGELFF
>TRBD1|NA|TRBV5-6|TRBJ1-5
TGTGCCAGCAGCCACTCCGACAGGGTCGGCAATCAGCCCCAGCATTTT
CASSHSDRVGNQPQHF
>NA|NA|TRBV6-6|TRBJ2-1
TGTGCCAGCAGCCCATTAGCGCCCCGGATGGTCTTC
CASSPLAPRMVF
>NA|NA|TRBV7-2|TRBJ2-7
TGTGCCAGCAGCCCCCTAATGTCCTCTGGGGAGCAGTACTTC
CASSPLMSSGEQYF
>NA|NA|TRBV28|TRBJ2-7
TGTGCCAGCAGGGGGCGGGGACACGAGCAGTACTTC
CASRGRGHEQYF
>TRBD1|NA|TRBV6-4|TRBJ2-3
TGTGCCAGCAGTAGGACAGGGGTTGGTACAGATACGCAGTATTTT
CASSRTGVGTDTQYF
>TRBD1|NA|TRBV28|TRBJ1-6
TGTGCCAGCAAGCCGGGACAGAGGATTTCACCCCTCCACTTT
CASKPGQRISPLHF
>NA|NA|TRBV25-1|TRBJ1-2
TGTGCCAGCAGTTCCAGGGTGCAAAACTATGGCTACACCTTC
CASSSRVQNYGYTF
>TRBD1|NA|TRBV16|TRBJ1-6
TGTGCCAGCAGTCTCAGGGGGGGTAGGTCCCTCCACTTT
CASSLRGGRSLHF
>NA|NA|TRBV5-8|TRBJ1-1
TGTGCCAGCAGCGGGGCAGGGACGTTGAACACTGAAGCTTTCTTT
CASSGAGTLNTEAFF
>TRBD1|NA|TRBV5-4|TRBJ2-7
TGTGCCAGCAGCGCGGACAGGGGTTCTTTTTACGAGCAGTACTTC
CASSADRGSFYEQYF
>TRBD2|NA|TRBV10-1|TRBJ2-1
TGCGCCAGCAGTGCGACTAGCACCGGTGAGCAGTTCTTC
CASSATSTGEQFF
>TRBD2|NA|TRBV7-9|TRBJ2-7
TGTGCCAGCAGCTTATCCGGACTAGCCGACTACGAGCAGTACTTC
CASSLSGLADYEQYF
>TRBD1|NA|TRBV5-1|TRBJ2-7
TGCGCCAGCAGCTCGATGACAGGGATCGCCTACGAGCAGTACTTC
CASSSMTGIAYEQYF
>TRBD1|NA|TRBV2|TRBJ2-1
TGTGCCTCGGACAGGGGGCCCGGCAATGAGCAGTTCTTC
CASDRGPGNEQFF
>NA|NA|TRBV5-1|TRBJ1-4
TGCGCCAGCAGCCCCTGGGAACCTAATGAAAAACTGTTTTTT
CASSPWEPNEKLFF
>TRBD2|NA|TRBV10-2|TRBJ2-5
TGCGCCAGCAGTGGGCGAGCGGGAGGTACAGAGACCCAGTACTTC
CASSGRAGGTETQYF
>NA|NA|TRBV10-1|TRBJ2-2
TGCGCCAGCAGTGCCGGGATAGACACCGGGGAGCTGTTTTTT
CASSAGIDTGELFF
>NA|NA|TRBV6-1|TRBJ2-7
TGTGCCAGCAGTGAAACTGACAGGAGCTCCTACGAGCAGTACTTC
CASSETDRSSYEQYF
>NA|NA|TRBV6-1|TRBJ2-6
TGTGCCAGCAGTGAAAATCGGGGTGTAGTGGCTGGGGCCAACGTCCTGACTTTC
CASSENRGVVAGANVLTF
>TRBD1|NA|TRBV19|TRBJ1-4
TGTGCCAGTAGTATATTACGACAGGGCGGAGAAAAACTGTTTTTT
CASSILRQGGEKLFF
>NA|NA|TRBV27|TRBJ1-1
TGTGCCAGCAGTTTATCGAGTCGGTTGAACACTGAAGCTTTCTTT
CASSLSSRLNTEAFF
>NA|once|TRBV5-6|TRBJ1-4
TGTGCCAGCAGCTTTGGGCAGGTTCGAGAAAAACTGTTTTTT
CASSFGQVREKLFF
>TRBD1|NA|TRBV28|TRBJ1-1
TGTGCCAGCAGGAAGGACAGGGACGGCACTGAAGCTTTCTTT
CASRKDRDGTEAFF
>NA|NA|TRBV18|TRBJ1-2
TGTGCCAGCTCACCAGATACCTACTATGGCTACACCTTC
CASSPDTYYGYTF
>NA|NA|TRBV2|TRBJ2-7
TGTGCCAGCACCTCTCCGGCAGCAACCTACGAGCAGTACTTC
CASTSPAATYEQYF
>TRBD2|NA|TRBV7-8|TRBJ2-1
TGTGCCAGCAGCCTAATAGCGGGAGGGCCCAATGAGCAGTTCTTC
CASSLIAGGPNEQFF
>NA|NA|TRBV5-6|TRBJ1-5
TGTGCCAGCAGCCCCCGGGCCAGGGGCAATCAGCCCCAGCATTTT
CASSPRARGNQPQHF
>NA|once|TRBV14|TRBJ1-2
TGTGCCAGCAGCCAAGACCGGAGAGGGGCTGGCTATGGCTACACCTTC
CASSQDRRGAGYGYTF
>NA|once|TRBV10-3|TRBJ1-5
TGTGCCATCAGTGAGGTGGGGATCAATCAGCCCCAGCATTTT
CAISEVGINQPQHF
>TRBD2|NA|TRBV5-4|TRBJ2-3
TGTGCCAGCAGCTCCAGACTAGCGGGAGAGGCAGATACGCAGTATTTT
CASSSRLAGEADTQYF
>NA|NA|TRBV6-5|TRBJ2-2
TGTGCCAGCAGCCCCAGCGGTGGCACCGGGGAGCTGTTTTTT
CASSPSGGTGELFF
>TRBD1|NA|TRBV14|TRBJ2-1
TGTGCCAGCAGCCACTCATACGCCGGGACAGGGAACAATGAGCAGTTCTTC
CASSHSYAGTGNNEQFF
>TRBD1|NA|TRBV2|TRBJ1-1
TGTGCCAGCAGGGGACAGGGAGGAAACACTGAAGCTTTCTTT
CASRGQGGNTEAFF
>NA|NA|TRBV10-3|TRBJ1-6
TGTGCCATCAGTCCACAGGGAGATGGGTCACCCCTCCACTTT
CAISPQGDGSPLHF
>NA|NA|TRBV10-3|TRBJ2-7
TGTGCCATCATGAGACGGGACCCCCTGAGGATCTACGAGCAGTACTTC
CAIMRRDPLRIYEQYF
>TRBD1|few|TRBV15|TRBJ2-5
TGTGCCACCAGCAGGGGGGGACAGGTCGGGACCCAGTACTTC
CATSRGGQVGTQYF
>NA|NA|TRBV30|TRBJ1-3
TGTGCCTGGAGTGTACGGAGAAGCTCTGGAAACACCATATATTTT
CAWSVRRSSGNTIYF
>NA|NA|TRBV7-2|TRBJ2-1
TGTGCCAGCAGCTCAGGCAATGAGCAGTTCTTC
CASSSGNEQFF
>NA|NA|TRBV6-6|TRBJ1-4
TGTGCCAGCAGAAGTACAGGGCCCAGTAATGAAAAACTGTTTTTT
CASRSTGPSNEKLFF
>NA|NA|TRBV9|TRBJ2-7
TGTGCCAGCAGCCCCTCAGCGGGACAACGTGAGCAGTACTTC
CASSPSAGQREQYF
>NA|NA|TRBV6-5|TRBJ2-5
TGTGCCAGCAGTACCCCCGGGACCCAGTACTTC
CASSTPGTQYF
>TRBD1|NA|TRBV5-5|TRBJ1-2
TGTGCCAGCAGCAACGGACAGGGGTCCCTTGGGGGCTATGGCTACACCTTC
CASSNGQGSLGGYGYTF
>NA|once|TRBV29-1|TRBJ2-5
TGCAGCGTTGAACGACAGGGAGGGGTGCAAGAGACCCAGTACTTC
CSVERQGGVQETQYF
>NA|NA|TRBV6-6|TRBJ1-2
TGTGCCAGCAGTTGGGACATTAACTATGGCTACACCTTC
CASSWDINYGYTF
>NA|NA|TRBV6-1|TRBJ2-7
TGTGCCAGCAGTGTACAGGGTTCCTACGAGCAGTACTTC
CASSVQGSYEQYF
>NA|NA|TRBV7-2|TRBJ2-7
TGTGCCAGCAGCTTAAGTTACGAGCAGTACTTC
CASSLSYEQYF
>TRBD1|NA|TRBV28|TRBJ1-2
TGTGCCAGCAGCCTCCGGGACAGGGATGGCTACACCTTC
CASSLRDRDGYTF
>NA|NA|TRBV5-8|TRBJ2-6
TGTGCCAGCAGTTTACGGGATTTTGGGGCCAACGTCCTGACTTTC
CASSLRDFGANVLTF
>NA|NA|TRBV18|TRBJ1-2
TGTGCCAGCTCACCCCTTGGGACCCGTTCTAACTATGGCTACACCTTC
CASSPLGTRSNYGYTF
>NA|NA|TRBV27|TRBJ2-7
TGTGCCAGCAGTCCCCCCGGCGCCTACGAGCAGTACTTC
CASSPPGAYEQYF
>TRBD1|NA|TRBV7-2|TRBJ2-5
TGTGCCAGCAGCTCACAGGGGGCGGAGACCCAGTACTTC
CASSSQGAETQYF
>NA|NA|TRBV19|TRBJ2-2
TGTGCCAGTAGTATTCCGGGACAAGCGAACACCGGGGAGCTGTTTTTT
CASSIPGQANTGELFF